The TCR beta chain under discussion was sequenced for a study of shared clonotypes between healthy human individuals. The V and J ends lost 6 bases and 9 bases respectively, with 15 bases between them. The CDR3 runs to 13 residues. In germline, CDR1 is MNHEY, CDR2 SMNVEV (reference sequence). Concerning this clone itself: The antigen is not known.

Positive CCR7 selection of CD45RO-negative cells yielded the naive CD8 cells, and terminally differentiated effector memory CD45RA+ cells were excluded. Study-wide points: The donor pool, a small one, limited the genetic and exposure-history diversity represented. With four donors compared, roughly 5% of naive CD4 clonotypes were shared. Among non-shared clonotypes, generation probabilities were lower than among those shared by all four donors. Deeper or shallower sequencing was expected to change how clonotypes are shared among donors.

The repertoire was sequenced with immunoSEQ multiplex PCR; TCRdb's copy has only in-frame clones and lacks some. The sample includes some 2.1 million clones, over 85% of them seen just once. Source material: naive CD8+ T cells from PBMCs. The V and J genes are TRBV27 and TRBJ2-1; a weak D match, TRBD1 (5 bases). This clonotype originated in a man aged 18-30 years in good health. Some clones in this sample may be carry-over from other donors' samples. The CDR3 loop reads CASRDKRKGEQFF. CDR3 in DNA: TGTGCCAGCAGGGACAAGAGGAAGGGTGAGCAGTTCTTC.